A selection of T cell receptor beta chains follows, all from one sample in a study of T-cell reconstitution after alpha-beta-depleted transplantation in children. MiXCR, applied by TCRdb to the PCR reads, yields one record per CDR3 protein. In the table there are 150,000 to 200,000 distinct CDR3 sequences, roughly 14% of which are singletons. Sequenced here: PBMCs from the stem cell graft donor, sampled from the stem cell graft. The source of these receptors is a human donor who donated a stem cell graft to a child with acute lymphoblastic leukemia. Both conserved end residues are part of each CDR3. Fields, in order: V gene, clone size, J gene, D gene, CDR3 protein, CDR3 DNA. A D gene is named only where the DNA matches it firmly. Size values are once, few and many counts, or a class for expanded clones, and some rows have none.

TRBV27	many	TRBJ1-5	-	CASRSMDNSNQPQHF	TGTGCCAGCAGGTCTATGGATAATAGCAATCAGCCCCAGCATTTT
TRBV6-2/TRBV6-3	-	TRBJ2-7	TRBD2	CASSYSELFGLAGSGEPYEQYF	TGTGCCAGCAGTTACTCGGAGCTCTTCGGACTAGCGGGAAGTGGGGAGCCCTACGAGCAGTACTTC
TRBV6-1	many	TRBJ2-5	TRBD1	CASSSPGQGNLGQETQYF	TGTGCCAGCAGCTCGCCGGGACAGGGGAATTTAGGGCAAGAGACCCAGTACTTC
TRBV5-5	many	TRBJ2-1	-	CASSLVDYRDEQFF	TGTGCCAGCAGCTTGGTAGACTACCGCGATGAGCAGTTCTTC
TRBV19	-	TRBJ1-1	TRBD1	CASRGTGRTSLNTEAFF	TGTGCCAGTAGGGGGACAGGGCGAACTTCTCTGAACACTGAAGCTTTCTTT
TRBV5-5	-	TRBJ2-7	-	CASSIRATLRAYEQYF	TGTGCCAGCAGCATTCGGGCCACCTTAAGAGCCTACGAGCAGTACTTC
TRBV7-9	few	TRBJ2-3	TRBD2	CASTTGGGEPDTQYF	TGTGCCAGCACCACGGGGGGAGGTGAGCCAGATACGCAGTATTTT
TRBV20-1	many	TRBJ2-7	-	CSARAGVSYEQYF	TGCAGTGCTAGAGCAGGCGTGAGCTACGAGCAGTACTTC
TRBV5-1	many	TRBJ2-1	-	CASSLVQGEGNEQFF	TGCGCCAGCAGCTTGGTGCAGGGGGAGGGCAATGAGCAGTTCTTC
TRBV18	few	TRBJ2-3	TRBD1	CASSPRQGSADTQYF	TGTGCCAGCTCACCACGACAGGGGTCGGCAGATACGCAGTATTTT
TRBV2	many	TRBJ1-6	-	CASVLGVGSPLHF	TGTGCCAGCGTCCTTGGGGTCGGCTCACCCCTCCACTTT
TRBV5-1	many	TRBJ2-1	-	CASSLSASRGEQFF	TGCGCCAGCAGCTTGTCCGCTAGTAGGGGTGAGCAGTTCTTC
TRBV12-3/TRBV12-4	many	TRBJ2-5	-	CASSLVSHQETQYF	TGTGCCAGCAGTTTAGTTAGCCACCAAGAGACCCAGTACTTC
TRBV28	many	TRBJ2-1	-	CASRPRLSSYNEQFF	TGTGCCAGCAGACCCAGATTGAGCTCCTACAATGAGCAGTTCTTC
TRBV7-9	many	TRBJ2-2	-	CASVVEDPRTGELFF	TGTGCCAGCGTAGTAGAGGACCCGCGCACCGGGGAGCTGTTTTTT
TRBV20-1	many	TRBJ2-7	TRBD1	CSATRDSSYEQYF	TGCAGTGCTACCAGGGACAGCTCCTACGAGCAGTACTTC
TRBV23-1	-	TRBJ2-1	-	CASSQSIPAWGNYNEQFF	TGCGCCAGCAGTCAATCGATCCCCGCATGGGGAAACTACAATGAGCAGTTCTTC
TRBV5-4	-	TRBJ2-5	TRBD2	CASSLTTFTSGREETQYF	TGTGCCAGCAGCTTGACGACTTTCACTAGCGGGAGAGAGGAGACCCAGTACTTC
TRBV3-1	few	TRBJ2-7	TRBD2	CASSQDGTSGSYEQYF	TGTGCCAGCAGCCAAGATGGGACTAGCGGGAGCTACGAGCAGTACTTC
TRBV5-1	-	TRBJ2-1	TRBD1	CASSFGQGASEQFF	TGCGCCAGCAGCTTCGGACAGGGGGCGAGTGAGCAGTTCTTC
TRBV7-2	many	TRBJ1-1	TRBD1	CASSLAGQGLEGAFF	TGTGCCAGCAGCTTAGCAGGACAGGGGCTGGAGGGAGCTTTCTTT
TRBV11-2	few	TRBJ2-7	TRBD2	CASSLSGEVYEQYF	TGTGCCAGCAGCTTGAGCGGGGAGGTCTACGAGCAGTACTTC
TRBV5-1	many	TRBJ2-1	TRBD2	CASSLTSGRGNEQFF	TGCGCCAGCAGCTTGACTAGCGGGAGGGGCAATGAGCAGTTCTTC
TRBV7-9	-	TRBJ2-7	TRBD2	CASSLTPASGSYEQYF	TGTGCCAGCAGCTTAACCCCCGCTAGCGGGAGCTACGAGCAGTACTTC
TRBV12-3/TRBV12-4	few	TRBJ1-5	TRBD1	CASRGQGASQPQHF	TGTGCCAGCAGGGGGCAGGGGGCGAGCCAGCCCCAGCATTTT
TRBV28	many	TRBJ2-3	TRBD2	CASQSWGGTKTDTQYF	TGTGCCAGCCAGTCGTGGGGCGGGACTAAAACAGATACGCAGTATTTT
TRBV19	-	TRBJ2-7	-	CASSTRVGAYEQYF	TGTGCCAGTAGTACCCGGGTTGGGGCCTACGAGCAGTACTTC
TRBV4-1	-	TRBJ2-1	TRBD2	CASSSTKREWSYNEQFF	TGCGCCAGCAGCTCGACGAAGCGGGAGTGGTCCTACAATGAGCAGTTCTTC
TRBV5-1	many	TRBJ2-7	-	CASSFGGSEYEQYF	TGCGCCAGCAGCTTTGGGGGGAGTGAGTACGAGCAGTACTTC
TRBV6-2/TRBV6-3	many	TRBJ1-2	TRBD1	CASRMTGSGYGYTF	TGTGCCAGCAGAATGACAGGGAGCGGCTATGGCTACACCTTC
TRBV5-4	many	TRBJ2-2	TRBD2	CASSLSLAGGYTGELFF	TGTGCCAGCAGCTTGAGTTTAGCGGGAGGGTACACCGGGGAGCTGTTTTTT
TRBV6-5	many	TRBJ2-2	-	CASSYNPGLGELFF	TGTGCCAGCAGTTACAATCCAGGTCTCGGGGAGCTGTTTTTT
TRBV5-1	few	TRBJ2-7	-	CASSAARYSEQYF	TGCGCCAGCAGCGCGGCGCGGTACAGCGAGCAGTACTTC
TRBV20-1	few	TRBJ2-7	-	CSASIPVSWEQYF	TGCAGTGCTAGTATCCCGGTTTCCTGGGAGCAGTACTTC
TRBV28	many	TRBJ2-5	-	CASSFFRTGVTQYF	TGTGCCAGCAGTTTTTTCAGGACCGGGGTAACCCAGTACTTC
TRBV20-1	many	TRBJ1-2	-	CSARDLRGIYGYTF	TGCAGTGCTAGAGATCTAAGGGGGATCTATGGCTACACCTTC
TRBV20-1	-	TRBJ1-2	-	CSAPPGAYGYTF	TGCAGTGCCCCTCCCGGTGCCTATGGCTACACCTTC
TRBV2	few	TRBJ2-2	-	CASSEDSNTGELFF	TGTGCCAGCAGTGAGGACTCGAACACCGGGGAGCTGTTTTTT
TRBV7-2	few	TRBJ2-5	-	CASSLGAGEETQYF	TGTGCCAGCAGCTTAGGCGCAGGGGAGGAGACCCAGTACTTC